This T cell receptor beta chain was profiled in a study of T cell repertoires in cytomegalovirus infection. In the study overall: Both CMV infection and a matching HLA type were indicated by public TCR beta signatures.

This clonotype was counted at least ten times. The J segment lost 2 bases and the V segment lost 1 base, leaving 8 bases of the junction unmatched. The CDR3 spans 16 residues. Germline CDR1 SGHVS, CDR2 FNYEAQ. TCRdb reanalysed the reads using MiXCR and keeps one entry per CDR3 protein. Here the sample spans fewer than 85,000 distinct CDR3 sequences, about 4.2% being singletons. The chain recombines TRBV7-6 with TRBJ2-7; 7 nucleotides align to TRBD2. The sample was PBMCs. The clonotype comes from a human donor in good health (CMV status not recorded). Some clones in this sample may be carry-over from other donors' samples. The CDR3 loop reads CASSLGPLAEPYEQYF. DNA of the CDR3: TGTGCCAGCAGCTTAGGCCCCCTAGCGGAGCCCTACGAGCAGTACTTC. The complete variable domain, with remaining parts taken from reference TRBV7-6 and TRBJ2-7, reads GAGVSQSPRYKVTKRGQDVALRCDPISGHVSLYWYRQALGQGPEFLTYFNYEAQQDKSGLPNDRFSAERPEGSISTLTIQRTEQRDSAMYRCASSLGPLAEPYEQYFGPGTRLTVT.